Following are 16 T cell receptor beta chains from one sample sequenced in a study of blood T cells in healthy people across ages. Alongside a J-beta primer mix, a sample-barcoded 5' primer served in a second PCR lasting about 7 to 12 cycles. TCRdb re-derived calls from the 5' RACE reads in MiXCR, one entry per CDR3 protein. The table lists around 800,000 distinct CDR3 sequences, 20% to 30% of them singletons. The sample was also linked to a second study, of T cells of mothers and their children.

Sequenced: blood. The receptors stem from a boy younger than 18 in good health.

V and J are TRBV7-9 and TRBJ2-2; 7 bases are shared with TRBD1. Trimming removed 1 base from V and 3 bases from J; junction bases left unmatched: 5. The germline CDR1 and CDR2 sequences are SEHNR and FQNEAQ (reference sequence). CDR3 length: 16 residues. The CDR3 nucleotides are TGTGCCAGCAGCTTAGGCCCGGGACAGCACACCGGGGAGCTGTTTTTT. This codes for CASSLGPGQHTGELFF.

This clonotype appeared a few times. The rearrangement uses TRBV9 and TRBJ2-1; 8 positions agree with TRBD1. V lost 3 bases, J lost 1 base, and 3 bases stayed unmatched. The CDR3 length is 15 residues. Germline V gives CDR1 SGDLS, CDR2 YYNGEE. Here the CDR3 reads CASSAGGSSYNEQFF. The CDR3 DNA reads as TGTGCCAGCAGCGCAGGGGGCAGTTCCTACAATGAGCAGTTCTTC.

This clonotype was detected a few times. An end of the junction differs from the germline gene, which may be a read error. CDR3 in amino acids: CASGYSAGPGAAFF. The CDR3 coding sequence is TGTGCCAGCGGTTACTCAGCGGGTCCCGGGGCAGCTTTCTTT. The chain employs TRBV6-6 and TRBJ1-1; D perhaps matches TRBD1 (5 bases). The CDR3 contains 14 residues. Per germline, CDR1 MNHNY and CDR2 SVGAGI (reference sequence).

This clonotype was observed a handful of times. This rearrangement joins TRBV6-5 to TRBJ2-5; possible D gene TRBD2, 5 bases. The DNA matches TRBJ2-7 better at its end, which makes the J call doubtful. Germline V CDR1 and CDR2: MNHEY, SVGAGI. The CDR3 contains 16 residues. The CDR3 DNA is TGTGCCAGCAGTTTCTCGAGGGAGAGCACCACCTACGAGCAGTACTTC. Its translation: CASSFSRESTTYEQYF.

The table lists this clonotype with many counts. The chain uses TRBV11-2 and TRBJ1-4, with D unresolved. Trimming pared 5 bases from V and 0 bases from J, leaving 10 bases between. The CDR3 runs to 15 residues. Germline V lookup: CDR1 SGHAT, CDR2 FQNNGV. CDR3 loop: CASSQATSTNEKLFF. CDR3 sequence (DNA): TGTGCCAGCAGCCAGGCGACATCAACTAATGAAAAACTGTTTTTT.

The chain links TRBV28 to TRBJ1-2; maybe TRBD1 (6 bases). The germline V and J ends were trimmed by 6 bases and 5 bases, with 10 bases remaining between them. Germline V CDR1 and CDR2: MDHEN, SYDVKM. This CDR3 is 12 amino acids long. In nucleotides, the CDR3 is TGTGCCAGCAGGAGACAGGAATATGGCTACACCTTC. This encodes CASRRQEYGYTF.

The V call is TRBV6-6, the J call TRBJ2-5; 8 bases align to TRBD1. The better agreement between TRBJ2-1 and the DNA end casts doubt on the J call. Germline assignment: CDR1 MNHNY and CDR2 SVGAGI (reference sequence). The CDR3 extends over 12 amino acids. This CDR3 reads CASNDRGDEQFF. The CDR3 coding sequence is TGTGCCAGCAACGACAGGGGAGATGAGCAGTTCTTC.

This clonotype has a count of ten or more. The CDR3 DNA reads TGTGCCAGCAGCCTAGGACTAGCGGACACAGATACGCAGTATTTT. Protein sequence: CASSLGLADTDTQYF. The chain employs TRBV7-7 and TRBJ2-3, with 10 bases that match TRBD2. J gave up 2 bases and V 5 bases, and 4 bases lay outside the gene matches. From germline, CDR1 is SSHAT and CDR2 FNYEAQ (reference sequence). The CDR3 length is 15 residues.

The chain uses TRBV5-1 and TRBJ2-5; 10 nucleotides line up with TRBD1. Trimming took 4 bases from V and 3 from J; bases not matched to a gene: 9. CDR3 length: 16 amino acids. Germline-derived CDR1 and CDR2 are SGHRS and YFSETQ. In nucleotides, the CDR3 is TGCGCCAGCAGCAGGGGGACAGGGGCTCGCGAAGAGACCCAGTACTTC. The encoded protein is CASSRGTGAREETQYF. Full variable domain (remainder filled in from reference TRBV5-1 and TRBJ2-5): KAGVTQTPRYLIKTRGQQVTLSCSPISGHRSVSWYQQTPGQGLQFLFEYFSETQRNKGNFPGRFSGRQFSNSRSEMNVSTLELGDSALYLCASSRGTGAREETQYFGPGTRLLVL.

The chain links TRBV29-1 to TRBJ2-5; 10 bases are shared with TRBD2. The trim removed 6 bases at V and 4 bases at J, leaving 5 bases unmatched. Germline CDR1 SQVTM, CDR2 ANQGSEA. CDR3 length equals 13 residues. CDR3 amino acids: CSVVRLAGETQYF. CDR3 coding DNA: TGCAGCGTGGTTCGACTAGCGGGAGAGACCCAGTACTTC.

This clonotype was detected only a few times. The J gene is TRBJ2-5, the V gene TRBV20-1; D gene ambiguous. The end of the DNA is better explained by TRBJ2-7, so the J call may be wrong. The CDR3 is made up of 15 amino acids. CDR1 DFQATT and CDR2 SNEGSKA come from the germline V gene (reference sequence). In DNA form, the CDR3 reads TGCAGTGCTAGAGATTTGACCTACCCGTTTGTCGAGCAGTACTTC. Amino acid sequence: CSARDLTYPFVEQYF.

This clonotype was found a few times. The genes are TRBV7-2 and TRBJ1-2, with D perhaps matching TRBD1 (5 bases). Per the germline V gene, CDR1 is SGHTA and CDR2 is FQGNSA. The CDR3 is made up of 15 amino acids. With 5 bases removed from V and 8 bases from J, the gap between germline ends came to 21 bases. The CDR3 DNA reads TGTGCCAGCAGCCCCCTAGTGAAGGGACGTAGGGGCTACACCTTC. Protein: CASSPLVKGRRGYTF. The whole variable domain, remainder taken from reference TRBV7-2 and TRBJ1-2, is GAGVSQSPSNKVTEKGKDVELRCDPISGHTALYWYRQSLGQGLEFLIYFQGNSAPDKSGLPSDRFSAERTGGSVSTLTIQRTQQEDSAVYLCASSPLVKGRRGYTFGSGTRLTVV.

This clonotype has just a few counts. The chain recombines TRBV4-1 with TRBJ2-3, with 7 bases fitting TRBD2. Germline CDR1 and CDR2: MGHRA and YSYEKL. The CDR3 length is 14 residues. V shed 1 base and J 3 bases; nucleotides not matched to a gene: 1. CDR3 in DNA: TGCGCCAGCAGCCAAGCTAGCGGAACAGATACGCAGTATTTT. Translation: CASSQASGTDTQYF.

This clonotype was recorded a few times. This CDR3 reads CASSLTGGADREQFF. In nucleotides, the CDR3 is TGTGCCAGCAGTTTAACGGGGGGGGCCGACCGGGAGCAGTTCTTC. The chain employs TRBV12-3 or TRBV12-4 and TRBJ2-1, with 8 bases identical to TRBD2. This CDR3 comprises 15 residues. V gave up 2 bases and J gave up 10 bases; unmatched junction bases: 10.

This clonotype was observed many times. The chain uses TRBV4-1 and TRBJ2-7, with D possibly being TRBD2 (7 bases). The tail of the sequence fits TRBJ2-1 better, so the J call may be wrong. The germline gives CDR1 MGHRA, CDR2 YSYEKL. The CDR3 sequence is 14 residues long. The CDR3 DNA reads as TGCGCCAGCAGCCCCTCCGGGGGGCCCGATGAGCAGTTCTTC. It encodes CASSPSGGPDEQFF.

The chain is built from TRBV29-1 and TRBJ1-4, with 8 bases that match TRBD1. CDR3 size: 14 residues. Germline CDR1 and CDR2: SQVTM and ANQGSEA. The trim removed 3 bases at V and 8 bases at J, leaving 8 bases unmatched. CDR3 protein: CSVETDRVGEKLFF. The CDR3 bases are TGCAGCGTTGAGACGGACAGGGTAGGAGAAAAACTGTTTTTT. The full variable domain, with the rest looked up from reference TRBV29-1 and TRBJ1-4, is SAVISQKPSRDICQRGTSLTIQCQVDSQVTMMFWYRQQPGQSLTLIATANQGSEATYESGFVIDKFPISRPNLTFSTLTVSNMSPEDSSIYLCSVETDRVGEKLFFGSGTQLSVL.